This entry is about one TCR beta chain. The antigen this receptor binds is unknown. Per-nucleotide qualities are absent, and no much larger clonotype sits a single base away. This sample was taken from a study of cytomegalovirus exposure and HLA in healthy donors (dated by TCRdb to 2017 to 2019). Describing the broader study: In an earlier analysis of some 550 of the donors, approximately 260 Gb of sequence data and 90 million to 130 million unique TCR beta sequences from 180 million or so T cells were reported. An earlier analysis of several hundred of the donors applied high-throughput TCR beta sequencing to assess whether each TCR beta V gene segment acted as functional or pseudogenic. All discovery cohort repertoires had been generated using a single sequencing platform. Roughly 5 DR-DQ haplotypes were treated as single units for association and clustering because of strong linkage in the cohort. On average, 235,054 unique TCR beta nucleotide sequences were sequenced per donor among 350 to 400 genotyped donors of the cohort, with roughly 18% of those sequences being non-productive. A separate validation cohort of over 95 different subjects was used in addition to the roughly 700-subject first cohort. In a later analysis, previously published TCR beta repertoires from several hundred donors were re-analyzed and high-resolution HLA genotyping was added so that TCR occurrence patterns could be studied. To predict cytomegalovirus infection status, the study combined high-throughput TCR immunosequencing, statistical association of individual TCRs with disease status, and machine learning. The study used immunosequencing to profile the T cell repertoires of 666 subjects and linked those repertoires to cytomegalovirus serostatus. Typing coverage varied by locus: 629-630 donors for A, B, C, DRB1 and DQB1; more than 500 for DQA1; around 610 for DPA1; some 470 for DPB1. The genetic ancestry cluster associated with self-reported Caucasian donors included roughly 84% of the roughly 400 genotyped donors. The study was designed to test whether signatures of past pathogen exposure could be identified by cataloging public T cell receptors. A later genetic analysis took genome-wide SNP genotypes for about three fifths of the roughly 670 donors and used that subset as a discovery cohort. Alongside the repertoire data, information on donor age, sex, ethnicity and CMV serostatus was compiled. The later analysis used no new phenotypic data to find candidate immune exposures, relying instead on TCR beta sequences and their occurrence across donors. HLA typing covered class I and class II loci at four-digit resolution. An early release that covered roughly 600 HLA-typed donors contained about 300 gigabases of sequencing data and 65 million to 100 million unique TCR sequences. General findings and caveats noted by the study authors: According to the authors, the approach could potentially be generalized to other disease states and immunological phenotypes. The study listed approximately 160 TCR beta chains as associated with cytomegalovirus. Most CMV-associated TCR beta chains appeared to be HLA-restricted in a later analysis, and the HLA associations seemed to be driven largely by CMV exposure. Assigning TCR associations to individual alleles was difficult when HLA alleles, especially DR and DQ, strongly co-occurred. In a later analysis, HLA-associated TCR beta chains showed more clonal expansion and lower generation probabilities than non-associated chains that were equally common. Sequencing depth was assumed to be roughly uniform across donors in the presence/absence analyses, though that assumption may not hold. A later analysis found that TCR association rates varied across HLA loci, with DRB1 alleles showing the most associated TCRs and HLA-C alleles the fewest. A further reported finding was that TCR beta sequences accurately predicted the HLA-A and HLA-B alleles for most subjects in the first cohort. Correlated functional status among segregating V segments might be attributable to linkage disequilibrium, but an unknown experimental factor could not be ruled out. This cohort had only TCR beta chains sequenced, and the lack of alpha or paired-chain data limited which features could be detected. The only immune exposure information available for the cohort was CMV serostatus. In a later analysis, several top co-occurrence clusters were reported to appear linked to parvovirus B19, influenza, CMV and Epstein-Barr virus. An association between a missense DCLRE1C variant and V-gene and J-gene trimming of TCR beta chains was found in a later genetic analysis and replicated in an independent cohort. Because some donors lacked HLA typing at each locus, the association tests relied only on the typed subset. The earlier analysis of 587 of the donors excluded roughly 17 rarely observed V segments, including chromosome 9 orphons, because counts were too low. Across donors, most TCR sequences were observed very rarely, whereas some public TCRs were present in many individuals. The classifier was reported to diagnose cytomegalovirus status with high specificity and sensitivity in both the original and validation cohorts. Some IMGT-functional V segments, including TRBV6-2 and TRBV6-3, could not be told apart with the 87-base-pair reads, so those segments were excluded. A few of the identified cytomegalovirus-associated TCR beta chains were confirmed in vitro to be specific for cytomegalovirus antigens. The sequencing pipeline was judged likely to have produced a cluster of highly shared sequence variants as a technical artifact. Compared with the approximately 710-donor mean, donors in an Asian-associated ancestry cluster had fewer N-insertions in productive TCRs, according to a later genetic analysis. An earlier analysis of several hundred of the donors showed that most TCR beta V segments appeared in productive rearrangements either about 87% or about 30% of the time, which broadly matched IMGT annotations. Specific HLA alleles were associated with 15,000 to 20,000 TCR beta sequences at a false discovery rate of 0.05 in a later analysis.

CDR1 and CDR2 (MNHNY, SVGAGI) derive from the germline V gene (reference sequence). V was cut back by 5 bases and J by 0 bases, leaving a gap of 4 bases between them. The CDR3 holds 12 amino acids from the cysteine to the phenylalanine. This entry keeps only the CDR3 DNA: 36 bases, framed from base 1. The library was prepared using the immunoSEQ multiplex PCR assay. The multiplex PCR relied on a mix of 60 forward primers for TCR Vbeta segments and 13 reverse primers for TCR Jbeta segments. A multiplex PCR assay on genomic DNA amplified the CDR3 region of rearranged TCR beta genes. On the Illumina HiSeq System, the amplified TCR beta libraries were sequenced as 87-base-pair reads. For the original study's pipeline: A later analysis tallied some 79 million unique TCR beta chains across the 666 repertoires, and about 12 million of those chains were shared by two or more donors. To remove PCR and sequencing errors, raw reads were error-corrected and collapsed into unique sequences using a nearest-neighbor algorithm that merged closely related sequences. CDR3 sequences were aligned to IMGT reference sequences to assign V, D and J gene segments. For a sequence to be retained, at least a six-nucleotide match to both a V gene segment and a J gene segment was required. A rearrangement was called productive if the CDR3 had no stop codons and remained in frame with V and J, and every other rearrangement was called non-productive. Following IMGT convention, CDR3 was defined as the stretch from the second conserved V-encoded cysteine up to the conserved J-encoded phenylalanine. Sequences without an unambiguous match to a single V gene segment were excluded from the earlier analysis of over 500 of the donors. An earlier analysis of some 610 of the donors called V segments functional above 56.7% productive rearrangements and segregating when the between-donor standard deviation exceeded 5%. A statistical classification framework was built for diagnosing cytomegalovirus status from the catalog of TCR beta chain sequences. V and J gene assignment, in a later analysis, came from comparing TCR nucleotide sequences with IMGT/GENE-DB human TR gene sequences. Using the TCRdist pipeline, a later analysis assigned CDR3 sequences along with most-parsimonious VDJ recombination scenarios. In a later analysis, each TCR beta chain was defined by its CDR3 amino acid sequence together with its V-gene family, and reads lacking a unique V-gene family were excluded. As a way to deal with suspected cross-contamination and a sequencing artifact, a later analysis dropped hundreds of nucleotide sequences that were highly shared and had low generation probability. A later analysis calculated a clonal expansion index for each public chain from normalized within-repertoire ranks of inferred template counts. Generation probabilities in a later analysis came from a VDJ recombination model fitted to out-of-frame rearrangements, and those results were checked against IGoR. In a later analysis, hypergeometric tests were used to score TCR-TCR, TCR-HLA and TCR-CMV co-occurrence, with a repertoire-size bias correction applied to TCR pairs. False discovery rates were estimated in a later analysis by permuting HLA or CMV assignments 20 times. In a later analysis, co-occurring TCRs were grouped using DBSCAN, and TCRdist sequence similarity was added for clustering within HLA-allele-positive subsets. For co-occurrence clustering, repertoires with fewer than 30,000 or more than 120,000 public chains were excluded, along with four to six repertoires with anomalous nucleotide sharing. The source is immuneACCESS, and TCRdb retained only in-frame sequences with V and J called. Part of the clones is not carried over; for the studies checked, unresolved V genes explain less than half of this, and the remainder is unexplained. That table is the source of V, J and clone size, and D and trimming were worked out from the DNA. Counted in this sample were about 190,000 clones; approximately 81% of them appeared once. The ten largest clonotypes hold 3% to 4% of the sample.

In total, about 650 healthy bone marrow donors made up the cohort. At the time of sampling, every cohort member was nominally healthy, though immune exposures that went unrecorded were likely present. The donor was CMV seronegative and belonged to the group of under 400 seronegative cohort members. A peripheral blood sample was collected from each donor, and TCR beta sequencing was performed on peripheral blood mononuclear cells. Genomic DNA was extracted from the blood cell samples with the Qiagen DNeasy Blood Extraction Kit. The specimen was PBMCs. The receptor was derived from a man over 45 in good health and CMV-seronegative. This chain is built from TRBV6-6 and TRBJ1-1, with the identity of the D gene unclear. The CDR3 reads CASSRMNTEAFF. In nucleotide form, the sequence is TGTGCCAGCAGTCGTATGAACACTGAAGCTTTCTTT.